The clone carrying this TCR beta chain was observed at least ten times. The entry originates in a study of regulatory T cells in long-lasting Graves disease. For the study at large: Antithyroid drugs had been given to newly diagnosed Graves' patients for under 3 months.

The CDR3 spans 16 residues. The V gene's germline CDR1 is MDHEN and CDR2 SYDVKM. Trimming removed 6 bases from V and 5 bases from J, with 20 bases in between. Documented time point: newly diagnosed GD, antithyroid drugs for less than 3 months. PBMCs provided the RNA from which the TCR library was made. Libraries of TCR beta came from iRepertoire HTBI primers plus Arm-PCR of CDR3 regions. TCRdb reprocessed the multiplex PCR reads with MiXCR, giving one entry per CDR3 protein. The sample lists approximately 400,000 distinct CDR3 sequences, under 15% occurring once. In addition, the sample was reused for a study of T cells in Graves' hyperthyroidism and ophthalmopathy.

The source of this sequence is a woman in her thirties with Graves disease. The starting material was peripheral blood mononuclear cells (PBMCs), obtained at new diagnosis, from a patient treated with antithyroid drugs. J is TRBJ2-1 and V is TRBV28, with a possible D match to TRBD2 (6 bases). CDR3 residues: CASRPLADVMDNEQFF. CDR3 nucleotides: TGTGCCAGCAGACCCTTAGCGGATGTCATGGACAATGAGCAGTTCTTC.